This T cell receptor (beta chain) was observed in a study of early T cells in non-severe SARS-CoV-2 infection. The ends were cut back, 6 bases at V and 6 bases at J, with 11 bases in the middle. The CDR3 loop spans 12 amino acids. The TCR library protocol attached unique molecular identifiers to the individual cDNA molecules. TCRdb used MiXCR to reprocess the 5' RACE reads, holding one entry per CDR3 protein. In the table there are 69,000 or so distinct CDR3 sequences, over 3.5% of which are singletons. This clonotype appeared many times. The J gene is TRBJ1-1, the V gene TRBV12-3 or TRBV12-4, with D uncertain. Sample: whole blood, taken at baseline. This TCR was sampled from an adult who was a healthcare worker with PCR-confirmed SARS-CoV-2 infection or an uninfected control (not recorded which). The donor label of this sample is uncertain. The CDR3 loop is CASREGRSEAFF. In DNA form, the CDR3 reads TGTGCCAGCAGAGAGGGAAGATCTGAAGCTTTCTTT.